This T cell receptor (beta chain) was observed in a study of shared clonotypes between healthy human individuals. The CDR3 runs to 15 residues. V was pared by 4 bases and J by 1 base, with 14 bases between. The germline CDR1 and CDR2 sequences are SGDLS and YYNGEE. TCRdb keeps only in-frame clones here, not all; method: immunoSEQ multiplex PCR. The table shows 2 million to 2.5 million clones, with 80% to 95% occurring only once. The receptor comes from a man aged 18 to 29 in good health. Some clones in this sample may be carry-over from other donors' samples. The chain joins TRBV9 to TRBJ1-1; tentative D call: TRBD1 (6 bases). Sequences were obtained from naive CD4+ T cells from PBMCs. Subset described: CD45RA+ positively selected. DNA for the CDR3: TGTGCCAGCAGCCCCATCGGACAGACGAACACTGAAGCTTTCTTT. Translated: CASSPIGQTNTEAFF.